Below, 28 T cell receptor beta chains from the same sample are listed, as sequenced in a study of T cell clones after liver transplantation. The method was immunoSEQ multiplex PCR; TCRdb's version includes in-frame clones alone and lacks a portion of them. The sample records about 72,000 clones, over 85% being singletons. The sample here was CD4+ T cells from blood, taken before liver transplant. These receptor sequences come from a human donor who received a liver transplant.

J is TRBJ2-1 and V is TRBV5-1, with 10 bases aligning to TRBD2. In germline, CDR1 is SGHRS, CDR2 YFSETQ. The trim removed 0 bases at V and 8 bases at J, leaving 8 bases unmatched. CDR3 length: 16 amino acids. The CDR3, as DNA: TGCGCCAGCAGCTTGGCCGGTAGCGGGGGGTCGCATGAGCAGTTCTTC. Residues: CASSLAGSGGSHEQFF.

The V gene is TRBV4-1, the J gene TRBJ1-1; D remains ambiguous. CDR1 is MGHRA, CDR2 YSYEKL, per germline. This CDR3 has 15 residues. Trimming pared 0 bases from V and 7 bases from J, leaving 15 bases between. CDR3 in amino acids: CASSQDRSYRGEAFF. The CDR3 DNA reads TGCGCCAGCAGCCAAGATCGGAGCTACCGGGGTGAAGCTTTCTTT.

This chain connects TRBV6-5 to TRBJ2-5; D is uncertain. V was pared by 3 bases and J by 2 bases, with 1 base between. Germline loops: CDR1 MNHEY, CDR2 SVGAGI. The CDR3 contains 11 residues. DNA of the CDR3: TGTGCCAGCAGTTATCAAGAGACCCAGTACTTC. Amino acids: CASSYQETQYF.

The sample holds one count of this clone. J is TRBJ1-1 and V is TRBV15; 8 nucleotides line up with TRBD1. The J segment lost 3 bases and the V segment lost 1 base, leaving 4 bases of the junction unmatched. The CDR3 has 15 residues. Per the germline V gene, CDR1 is LNHNV and CDR2 is YYDKDF (reference sequence). The CDR3 sequence: CATSRVTGGYTEAFF. As DNA, the CDR3 is TGTGCCACCAGCAGAGTAACAGGGGGGTACACTGAAGCTTTCTTT.

J is TRBJ1-5 and V is TRBV27; 7 positions agree with TRBD1. Looked up from germline, CDR1 is MNHEY and CDR2 is SMNVEV (reference sequence). The V segment lost 6 bases and the J segment 1 base; nucleotides outside the gene matches: 3. The CDR3 extends over 14 amino acids. The CDR3 is CASSHRGSNQPQHF. The CDR3 DNA is TGTGCCAGCAGCCACAGGGGAAGCAATCAGCCCCAGCATTTT.

This clone was counted a single time. The rearrangement joins TRBV5-1 to TRBJ2-3; D remains unclear. CDR1 SGHRS and CDR2 YFSETQ come from the germline V gene. This CDR3 has 11 amino acids. Trimming removed 4 bases from V and 8 bases from J, with 8 bases in between. The CDR3: CASSETGTQYF. The CDR3 region has the DNA TGCGCCAGCAGCGAAACGGGTACGCAGTATTTT.

This chain joins TRBV30 and TRBJ2-7, with 11 bases aligning to TRBD2. V shed 3 bases and J 4 bases; nucleotides not matched to a gene: 17. Germline-derived CDR1 and CDR2 are GTSNPN and SVGIG (reference sequence). There are 18 residues in the CDR3. The CDR3 DNA reads as TGTGCCTGGAGCGACGGGGGACTAGCGGCCTTAGGGGCATACGAGCAGTACTTC. It codes for CAWSDGGLAALGAYEQYF.

The CDR3 is CASSQPDRERETQYF. CDR3 nucleotides: TGCGCCAGCAGCCAGCCCGACAGGGAAAGAGAGACCCAGTACTTC. V gene TRBV4-1 combines with J gene TRBJ2-5, with 7 bases lining up with TRBD1. CDR1 and CDR2 from the germline V gene are MGHRA and YSYEKL. Trimming removed 3 bases from V and 4 bases from J; junction bases left unmatched: 8. The CDR3 spans 15 residues.

The chain recombines TRBV7-3 with TRBJ2-1, with 9 nucleotides matching TRBD2. CDR1 is SGHTA and CDR2 is FQGTGA in the germline V gene. Trimming took 3 bases from V and 6 from J; bases not matched to a gene: 9. This CDR3 is 16 amino acids long. CDR3 in amino acids: CASSFLSSGMGNEQFF. Here the CDR3 DNA reads TGTGCCAGCAGCTTTCTCTCTAGCGGGATGGGCAATGAGCAGTTCTTC.

V usage is TRBV6-5 and J usage is TRBJ2-2; 7 bases agree with TRBD1. Germline assignment: CDR1 MNHEY and CDR2 SVGAGI. The CDR3 loop spans 15 amino acids. J was trimmed by 9 bases and V by 2 bases; bases with no gene match: 9. CDR3 protein: CASSYETGFVRELFF. DNA of the CDR3: TGTGCCAGCAGTTACGAGACAGGGTTTGTAAGGGAGCTGTTTTTT.

The chain carries TRBV5-1 and TRBJ2-7, with unresolved D. CDR1 is SGHRS, CDR2 YFSETQ, per germline. V dropped 1 base and J dropped 2 bases, with 13 bases sitting between them. The CDR3 sequence is 15 residues long. The CDR3 spells CASSLNGRATYEQYF. The CDR3 DNA follows: TGCGCCAGCAGCTTGAATGGTCGGGCTACCTACGAGCAGTACTTC.

The rearrangement joins TRBV7-3 to TRBJ2-3; 8 bases are shared with TRBD2. Germline V gene lookup returns CDR1 SGHTA and CDR2 FQGTGA. The CDR3 sequence is 18 residues long. The junction had 13 bases not matched to a gene; V was cut back by 3 bases and J by 2 bases. For the CDR3, the DNA is TGTGCCAGCAGCTTCGGGGTCGGCCGGGGGGGCGACACAGATACGCAGTATTTT. This sequence encodes CASSFGVGRGGDTDTQYF.

V usage is TRBV11-2 and J usage is TRBJ2-3; no firm D call. The germline V gene encodes CDR1 SGHAT and CDR2 FQNNGV. Trimming stripped 5 bases from V and 6 bases from J, with 15 bases between. The CDR3 sequence is 14 residues long. CDR3 loop: CASSTLTQVDTQYF. The CDR3, as DNA: TGTGCCAGCAGCACCCTGACCCAAGTCGATACGCAGTATTTT. The full variable domain, completed using reference TRBV11-2 and TRBJ2-3, is EAGVAQSPRYKIIEKRQSVAFWCNPISGHATLYWYQQILGQGPKLLIQFQNNGVVDDSQLPKDRFSAERLKGVDSTLKIQPAKLEDSAVYLCASSTLTQVDTQYFGPGTRLTVL.

CDR3 loop: CASSLSRVDTGELFF. The CDR3 coding sequence is TGCGCCAGCAGCTTGTCCAGGGTGGACACCGGGGAGCTGTTTTTT. The chain combines TRBV5-1 with TRBJ2-2; TRBD1 is a possible D gene (5 bases). This CDR3 has 15 residues. Trimming pared 1 base from V and 3 bases from J, leaving 10 bases between. Germline-derived CDR1 and CDR2 are SGHRS and YFSETQ.

The V and J genes are TRBV5-1 and TRBJ2-5; weak D call: TRBD2 (6 bases). V was trimmed by 4 bases and J by 1 base, leaving 26 bases between them. The CDR3 length is 19 residues. CDR1 and CDR2 (germline): SGHRS, YFSETQ. The CDR3 nucleotides are TGCGCCAGCAGCCGTCGCCCTAAGGACGCTCGGGGAGGCCAAGAGACCCAGTACTTC. It yields the protein CASSRRPKDARGGQETQYF.

This clone was seen a handful of times. The chain is built from TRBV2 and TRBJ2-2; D gene unclear. From germline, CDR1 is SNHLY and CDR2 FYNNEI. CDR3 length: 11 amino acids. The germline V and J ends were trimmed by 6 bases and 6 bases, with 5 bases remaining between them. CDR3 protein: CASSYAGELFF. The CDR3 DNA reads TGTGCCAGCAGCTACGCCGGGGAGCTGTTTTTT. Supplemented by reference TRBV2 and TRBJ2-2, the full variable domain reads EPEVTQTPSHQVTQMGQEVILRCVPISNHLYFYWYRQILGQKVEFLVSFYNNEISEKSEIFDDQFSVERPDGSNFTLKIRSTKLEDSAMYFCASSYAGELFFGEGSRLTVL.

The chain carries TRBV29-1 and TRBJ1-5; TRBD1 agrees at 7 bases. Per the germline V gene, CDR1 is SQVTM and CDR2 is ANQGSEA. There are 12 residues in the CDR3. Trimming removed 6 bases from V and 5 bases from J; junction bases left unmatched: 4. CDR3 amino acids: CSVGTVDQPQHF. The CDR3 nucleotides are TGCAGCGTCGGGACAGTTGATCAGCCCCAGCATTTT. Drawing the rest from reference TRBV29-1 and TRBJ1-5, the complete variable domain is SAVISQKPSRDICQRGTSLTIQCQVDSQVTMMFWYRQQPGQSLTLIATANQGSEATYESGFVIDKFPISRPNLTFSTLTVSNMSPEDSSIYLCSVGTVDQPQHFGDGTRLSIL.

The rearrangement uses TRBV4-1 and TRBJ2-1; 10 bases line up with TRBD2. The germline CDR1 and CDR2 sequences are MGHRA and YSYEKL. This CDR3 comprises 15 residues. The ends lost 4 bases at V and 7 bases at J; junction bases unmatched: 7. CDR3: CASSPRELAGNEQFF. The CDR3 bases are TGCGCCAGCAGCCCAAGGGAACTAGCGGGAAATGAGCAGTTCTTC.

The V and J genes are TRBV6-5 and TRBJ2-2; D perhaps matches TRBD2 (6 bases). Deletions cut 4 bases from V and 4 bases from J, with 7 bases between. The CDR3 covers 13 residues. The germline CDR1 and CDR2 sequences are MNHEY and SVGAGI. The CDR3 protein is CASSSRGTGELFF. The CDR3 DNA reads as TGTGCCAGCAGTTCGCGGGGCACCGGGGAGCTGTTTTTT.

The chain employs TRBV5-1 and TRBJ2-7, with TRBD1 matching over 7 bases. The V gene's germline CDR1 is SGHRS and CDR2 YFSETQ. The CDR3 has 15 residues. The V and J ends lost 3 bases and 6 bases, in that order; junction bases with no gene match: 12. CDR3 residues: CASSSQGTDYGEQYF. CDR3 sequence (DNA): TGCGCCAGCAGCTCACAGGGGACCGACTACGGCGAGCAGTACTTC.

The chain has TRBV7-2 and TRBJ2-7; D is ambiguous. Per the germline V gene, CDR1 is SGHTA and CDR2 is FQGNSA. Trimming shortened V by 6 bases and J by 2 bases, and 8 bases separated the two germline ends. The CDR3 contains 12 residues. CDR3 DNA sequence: TGTGCCAGCAGTTCTAATCCCTACGAGCAGTACTTC. Protein sequence: CASSSNPYEQYF.

CDR3 in amino acids: CAWNHPRGRGAYEQYF. The DNA for the CDR3 is TGTGCCTGGAACCACCCCCGCGGGAGGGGGGCCTACGAGCAGTACTTC. J is TRBJ2-7 and V is TRBV30; 9 bases line up with TRBD2. Germline loops: CDR1 GTSNPN, CDR2 SVGIG (reference sequence). The ends lost 4 bases at V and 2 bases at J; junction bases unmatched: 12. CDR3 length equals 16 residues. The whole variable domain, remainder taken from reference TRBV30 and TRBJ2-7, is SQTIHQWPATLVQPVGSPLSLECTVEGTSNPNLYWYRQAAGRGLQLLFYSVGIGQISSEVPQNLSASRPQDRQFILSSKKLLLSDSGFYLCAWNHPRGRGAYEQYFGPGTRLTVT.

J is TRBJ2-7 and V is TRBV11-3; D might be TRBD2 (5 bases). V lost 5 bases, J lost 1 base, and 15 bases lay in between. This CDR3 is 15 amino acids long. Looked up from germline, CDR1 is SGHNT and CDR2 is YENEEA. Written as DNA, the CDR3 is TGTGCCAGCAGCCTCTCGGGCGGGCAATCCTACGAGCAGTACTTC. Its protein is CASSLSGGQSYEQYF. Together with reference TRBV11-3 and TRBJ2-7, the CDR3 gives the full variable domain: EAGVVQSPRYKIIEKKQPVAFWCNPISGHNTLYWYLQNLGQGPELLIRYENEEAVDDSQLPKDRFSAERLKGVDSTLKIQPAELGDSAVYLCASSLSGGQSYEQYFGPGTRLTVT.

The chain employs TRBV2 and TRBJ2-4, with 13 nucleotides matching TRBD2. Trimming at V came to 6 bases and at J to 6 bases, leaving 8 bases not matched to a gene. CDR3 length: 16 amino acids. CDR1 and CDR2 from the germline V gene are SNHLY and FYNNEI. The CDR3, as DNA: TGTGCCAGCAGCGGACTAGCGGGAGCCGCGGGAAACATTCAGTACTTC. Protein sequence: CASSGLAGAAGNIQYF.

This clone was detected only a few times. CDR3 loop: CASWGLHTEAFF. Written as DNA, the CDR3 is TGTGCCAGCTGGGGTTTACACACTGAAGCTTTCTTT. V and J are TRBV28 and TRBJ1-1, with D uncertain. V was cut by 8 bases and J by 3 bases, with 10 bases left in between. Germline V CDR1 and CDR2: MDHEN, SYDVKM. The CDR3 has 12 amino acids.

The chain couples TRBV11-2 to TRBJ1-2; the D is unclear. Trimming removed 1 base from V and 4 bases from J, with 16 bases in between. Germline assignment: CDR1 SGHAT and CDR2 FQNNGV. The CDR3 covers 16 residues. The CDR3 sequence: CASSLVRGSPLYGYTF. The CDR3 DNA is TGTGCCAGCAGCTTAGTTCGTGGATCCCCCCTCTATGGCTACACCTTC.

The V call is TRBV12-5, the J call TRBJ1-4; D is undetermined. Between the trimmed V and J ends, which lost 2 bases and 8 bases, there was a span of 6 bases. Germline V lookup: CDR1 LGHNT, CDR2 FRNRAP. This CDR3 region has 12 residues. In DNA, the CDR3 is TGTGCTAGTGGTTTGACGCGGGAAAAACTGTTTTTT. Translating gives CASGLTREKLFF.

This chain's CDR3 is CASSTTGEADTQYF. The CDR3 nucleotides are TGTGCCAGCTCAACTACAGGGGAGGCAGATACGCAGTATTTT. This chain connects TRBV18 to TRBJ2-3; D perhaps matches TRBD1 (7 bases). V gave up 5 bases and J gave up 4 bases, with 13 bases separating them. Germline CDR1 and CDR2: KGHSH and LQKENI. The CDR3 is 14 residues long.